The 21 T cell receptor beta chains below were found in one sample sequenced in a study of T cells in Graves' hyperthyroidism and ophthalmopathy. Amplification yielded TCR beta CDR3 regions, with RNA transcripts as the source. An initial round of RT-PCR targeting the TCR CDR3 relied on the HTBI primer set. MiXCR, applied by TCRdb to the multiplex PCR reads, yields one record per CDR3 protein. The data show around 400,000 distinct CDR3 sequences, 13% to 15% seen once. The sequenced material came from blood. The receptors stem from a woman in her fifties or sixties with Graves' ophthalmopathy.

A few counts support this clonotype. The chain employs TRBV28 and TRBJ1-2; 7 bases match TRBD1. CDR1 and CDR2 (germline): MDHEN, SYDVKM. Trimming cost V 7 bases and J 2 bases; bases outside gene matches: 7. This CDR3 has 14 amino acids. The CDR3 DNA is TGTGCCAGCATTATAGGGGGCATGAACTATGGCTACACCTTC. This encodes CASIIGGMNYGYTF.

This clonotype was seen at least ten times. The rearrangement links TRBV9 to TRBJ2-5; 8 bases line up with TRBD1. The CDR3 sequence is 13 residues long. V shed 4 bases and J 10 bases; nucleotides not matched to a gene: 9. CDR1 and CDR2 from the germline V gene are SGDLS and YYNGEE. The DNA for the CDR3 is TGTGCCAGCAGCCCAGGACAGGGTTGGGGCCAGTACTTC. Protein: CASSPGQGWGQYF. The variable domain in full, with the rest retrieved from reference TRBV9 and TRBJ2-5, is DSGVTQTPKHLITATGQRVTLRCSPRSGDLSVYWYQQSLDQGLQFLIQYYNGEERAKGNILERFSAQQFPDLHSELNLSSLELGDSALYFCASSPGQGWGQYFGPGTRLLVL.

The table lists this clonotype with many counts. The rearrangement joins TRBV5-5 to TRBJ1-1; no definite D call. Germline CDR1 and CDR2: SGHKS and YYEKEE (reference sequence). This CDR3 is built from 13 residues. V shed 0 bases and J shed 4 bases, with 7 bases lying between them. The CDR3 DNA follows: TGTGCCAGCAGCTTGGGCGTATCCACTGAAGCTTTCTTT. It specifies CASSLGVSTEAFF.

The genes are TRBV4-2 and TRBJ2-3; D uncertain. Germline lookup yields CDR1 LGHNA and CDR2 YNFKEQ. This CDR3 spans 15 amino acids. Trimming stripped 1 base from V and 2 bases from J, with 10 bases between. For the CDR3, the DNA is TGTGCCAGCAGCCAAGTCGGCGGTACCACAGATACGCAGTATTTT. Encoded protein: CASSQVGGTTDTQYF.

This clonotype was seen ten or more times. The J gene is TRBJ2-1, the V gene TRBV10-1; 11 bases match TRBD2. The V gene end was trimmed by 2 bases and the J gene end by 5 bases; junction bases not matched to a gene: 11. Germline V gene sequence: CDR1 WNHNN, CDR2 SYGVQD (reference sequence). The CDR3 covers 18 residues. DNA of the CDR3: TGCGCCAGCAGTGAGGGGGCTAGCGGGAGGTACCCAAACAATGAGCAGTTCTTC. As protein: CASSEGASGRYPNNEQFF.

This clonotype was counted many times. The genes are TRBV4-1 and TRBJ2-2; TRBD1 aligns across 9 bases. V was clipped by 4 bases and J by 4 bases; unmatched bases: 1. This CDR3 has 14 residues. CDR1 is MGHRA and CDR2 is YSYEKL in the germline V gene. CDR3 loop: CASSRDRATGELFF. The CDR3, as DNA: TGCGCCAGCAGCCGGGACAGGGCCACCGGGGAGCTGTTTTTT.

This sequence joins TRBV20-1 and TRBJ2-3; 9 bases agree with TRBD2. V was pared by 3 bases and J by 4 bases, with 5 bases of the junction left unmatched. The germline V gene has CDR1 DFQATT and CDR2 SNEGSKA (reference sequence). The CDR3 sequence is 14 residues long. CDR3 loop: CSASHSGGSDTQYF. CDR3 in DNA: TGCAGTGCTAGCCACAGCGGGGGGTCAGATACGCAGTATTTT.

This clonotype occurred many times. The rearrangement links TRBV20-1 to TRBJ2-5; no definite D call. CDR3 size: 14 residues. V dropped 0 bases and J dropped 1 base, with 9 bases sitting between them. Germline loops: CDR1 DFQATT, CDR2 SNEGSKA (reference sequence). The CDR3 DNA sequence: TGCAGTGCTAGAGATGCGGTATTCCAAGAGACCCAGTACTTC. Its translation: CSARDAVFQETQYF.

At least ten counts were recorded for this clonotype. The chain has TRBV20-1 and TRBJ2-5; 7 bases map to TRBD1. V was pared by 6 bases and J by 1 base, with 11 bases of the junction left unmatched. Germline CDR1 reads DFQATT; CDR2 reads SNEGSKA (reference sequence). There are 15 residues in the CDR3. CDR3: CSAKRPDRVQETQYF. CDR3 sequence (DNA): TGCAGTGCCAAAAGACCTGACAGGGTCCAAGAGACCCAGTACTTC.

The CDR3 region has the DNA TGTGCCATCAGCTCAACTAATGAAAAACTGTTTTTT. This gives the protein CAISSTNEKLFF. V gene TRBV10-3 combines with J gene TRBJ1-4; no clear D. CDR1 ENHRY and CDR2 SYGVKD come from the germline V gene. CDR3 length equals 12 residues. Trimming took off 6 bases at V and 0 bases at J, with 2 bases between the two ends.

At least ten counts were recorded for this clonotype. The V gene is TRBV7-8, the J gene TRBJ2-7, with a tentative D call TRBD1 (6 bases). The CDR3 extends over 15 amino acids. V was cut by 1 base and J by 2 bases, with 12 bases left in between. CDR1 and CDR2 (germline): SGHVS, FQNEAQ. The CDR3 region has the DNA TGTGCCAGCAGCTTAGTCCGGGACATTACCTACGAGCAGTACTTC. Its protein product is CASSLVRDITYEQYF.

In DNA, the CDR3 is TGTGCCAGCACCCAAGGTCGGGGGTTCAATCAGCCCCAGCATTTT. Its protein product is CASTQGRGFNQPQHF. The chain carries TRBV6-2 or TRBV6-3 and TRBJ1-5, with a tentative D call TRBD1 (5 bases). Between the trimmed V and J ends, which lost 7 bases and 3 bases, there was a span of 16 bases. The length of the CDR3 is 15 residues. CDR1 and CDR2 (germline): MNHEY, SVGEGT.

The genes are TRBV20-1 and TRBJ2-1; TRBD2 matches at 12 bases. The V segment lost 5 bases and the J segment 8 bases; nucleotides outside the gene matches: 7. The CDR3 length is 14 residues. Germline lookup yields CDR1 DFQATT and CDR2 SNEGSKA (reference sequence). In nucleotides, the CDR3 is TGCAGTGCTTCTAGCGGGAGGGCCGTAGATGAGCAGTTCTTC. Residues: CSASSGRAVDEQFF.

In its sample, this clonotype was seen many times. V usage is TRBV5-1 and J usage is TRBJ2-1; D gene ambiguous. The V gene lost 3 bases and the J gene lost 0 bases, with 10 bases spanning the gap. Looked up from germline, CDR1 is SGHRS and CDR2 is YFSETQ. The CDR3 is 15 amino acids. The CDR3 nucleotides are TGCGCCAGCAGCTCCGACGGAGTCTCCTACAATGAGCAGTTCTTC. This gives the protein CASSSDGVSYNEQFF.

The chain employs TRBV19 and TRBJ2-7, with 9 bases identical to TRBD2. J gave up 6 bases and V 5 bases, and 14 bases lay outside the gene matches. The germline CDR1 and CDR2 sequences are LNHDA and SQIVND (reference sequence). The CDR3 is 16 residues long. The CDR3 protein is CASSPAGRGRGIEQYF. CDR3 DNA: TGTGCCAGTAGTCCCGCCGGGCGCGGGAGGGGTATCGAGCAGTACTTC.

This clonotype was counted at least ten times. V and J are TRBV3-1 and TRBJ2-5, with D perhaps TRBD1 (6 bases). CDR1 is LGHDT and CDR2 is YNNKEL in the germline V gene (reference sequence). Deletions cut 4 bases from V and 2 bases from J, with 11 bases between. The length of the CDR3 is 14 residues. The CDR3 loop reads CASSRRTVQETQYF. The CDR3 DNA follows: TGTGCCAGCAGCCGTAGGACAGTACAAGAGACCCAGTACTTC.

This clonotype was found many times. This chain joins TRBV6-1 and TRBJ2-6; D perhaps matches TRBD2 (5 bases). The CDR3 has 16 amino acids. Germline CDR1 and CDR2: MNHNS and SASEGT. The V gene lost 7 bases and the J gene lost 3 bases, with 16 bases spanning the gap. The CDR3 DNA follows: TGTGCCAGCACCGAAGGCGAGGGCCATGGGGCCAACGTCCTGACTTTC. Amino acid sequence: CASTEGEGHGANVLTF.

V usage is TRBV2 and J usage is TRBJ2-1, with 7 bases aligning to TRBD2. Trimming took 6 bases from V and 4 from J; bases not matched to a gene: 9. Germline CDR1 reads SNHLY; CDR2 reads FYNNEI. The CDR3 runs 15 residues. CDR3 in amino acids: CASRPGGRQYNEQFF. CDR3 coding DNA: TGTGCCAGCAGGCCTGGCGGGAGACAGTACAATGAGCAGTTCTTC. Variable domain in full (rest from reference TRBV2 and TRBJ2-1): EPEVTQTPSHQVTQMGQEVILRCVPISNHLYFYWYRQILGQKVEFLVSFYNNEISEKSEIFDDQFSVERPDGSNFTLKIRSTKLEDSAMYFCASRPGGRQYNEQFFGPGTRLTVL.

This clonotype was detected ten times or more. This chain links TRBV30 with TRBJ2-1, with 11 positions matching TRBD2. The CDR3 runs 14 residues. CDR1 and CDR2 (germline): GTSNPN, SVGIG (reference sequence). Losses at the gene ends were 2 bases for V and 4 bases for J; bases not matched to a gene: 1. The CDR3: CAWSRLAGYNEQFF. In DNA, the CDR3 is TGTGCCTGGAGTCGACTAGCGGGGTACAATGAGCAGTTCTTC.

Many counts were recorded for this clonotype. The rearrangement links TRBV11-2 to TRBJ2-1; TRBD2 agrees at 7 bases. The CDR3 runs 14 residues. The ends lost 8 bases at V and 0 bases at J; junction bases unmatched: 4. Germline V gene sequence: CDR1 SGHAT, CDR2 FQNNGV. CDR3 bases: TGTGCCAGCGGGAGGGCTGGCTCCTACAATGAGCAGTTCTTC. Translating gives CASGRAGSYNEQFF.

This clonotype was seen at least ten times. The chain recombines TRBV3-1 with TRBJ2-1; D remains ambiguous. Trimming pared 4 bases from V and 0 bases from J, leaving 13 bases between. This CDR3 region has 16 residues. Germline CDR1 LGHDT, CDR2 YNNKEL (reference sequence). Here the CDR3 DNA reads TGTGCCAGCAGCCCGTCCACTCGGCTCTCCTACAATGAGCAGTTCTTC. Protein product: CASSPSTRLSYNEQFF.